This entry concerns a single T cell receptor (beta chain). The sample holds many counts of this clonotype. What this receptor recognizes is not known. The sample holds no much larger clone one base away, and base qualities are not on file. This sample was taken from a study of Graves' ophthalmopathy and Graves' hyperthyroidism (dated by TCRdb to between 2017 and 2018). About the investigation overall: Peripheral blood was collected before any treatment was given, at the time of initial diagnosis. The study used signatures of the TCR beta repertoire to tell Graves' ophthalmopathy apart from Graves' hyperthyroidism and to predict which patients would progress to ophthalmopathy. In total, some 140 blood samples were TCR-sequenced: 43 ophthalmopathy, around 75 hyperthyroidism and roughly 17 hyperthyroidism-to-ophthalmopathy patients. To explore V-J signatures that separate ophthalmopathy from hyperthyroidism, a discovery set of 100 patients was enrolled, consisting of approximately 44 with ophthalmopathy and roughly 60 with stable hyperthyroidism. For independent validation, a separate cohort was made up of some 18 hyperthyroidism patients plus 17 patients who later progressed from hyperthyroidism to ophthalmopathy. In roughly 6 hyperthyroidism patients, the T-cell repertoires found in thyroid tissue were compared with those found in blood. After sampling, hyperthyroidism patients received methimazole starting at 30 mg daily, and ophthalmopathy patients received high-dose intravenous methylprednisolone. For training and testing, the roughly 93 patients in the discovery cohort were randomly divided in a 7:3 ratio.

Ophthalmopathy patients were characterized by moderately to severely active disease, a Clinical Activity Score of at least 3, a NOSPECS grade of at least 4, and a disease duration under 3 months. Anyone with other autoimmune diseases, uncontrolled infections, pregnancy or lactation was excluded from the study. Clinical symptoms, serum thyroxine, TRAb, thyroid ultrasound and orbital computed tomography formed the basis of the diagnosis. Ficoll-Paque density gradient centrifugation was used to isolate PBMCs from approximately 11 ml of fresh peripheral blood. Total RNA was extracted with Trizol reagent and quality-checked on an Agilent 2100 Bioanalyzer. The full study reports these points: Most of the expanded thyroid clonotypes with a frequency above 0.001 were also detected in blood, and it was suggested that the thyroid immune response may be reflected by blood repertoires. No statistical method was used to predetermine the sample size, and group allocation was not hidden from the investigators. In cross-validation, the 13-signature model distinguished ophthalmopathy from stable hyperthyroidism with nearly 90% sensitivity and roughly 81% specificity, and in the test set the corresponding values were approximately 80% and 68%. In validation, the model predicted ophthalmopathy progression with roughly 68% sensitivity and approximately 78% specificity; about a dozen predicted patients were CT-confirmed with GO in a median of approximately 6.5 months.

For repertoire sequencing, the TCR beta CDR3 regions were amplified from RNA transcripts. The first round of RT-PCR was done with HTBI primers and the Qiagen OneStep RT-PCR kit, and was followed by a second round of multiplex PCR, then size selection and purification. Libraries were sequenced paired-end with 100 bp reads on an Illumina HiSeq2000. On the study's bioinformatics: SOAPnuke was used to process the reads, removing any read that contained adapters or uncalled bases, had a mean Phred below 15, or lacked an exact match to the constant primer or identifier. COPE v1.2.5 was used to merge the high-quality paired reads. Unique nucleotide sequences were defined as clonotypes and aligned to IMGT TRB V, D and J references using MiTCR v1.1. The analysis was limited to V-J combinations with a frequency above 0.0001, which together covered 99.2% of repertoires. For each V-J combination, a TCR clonal expansion and chaos score was defined as F50 clonal expansion divided by the chaos observed in the TCRdist matrix. Welch's t-statistics and random forest were used to reduce the features to some 13 V-J combinations, which were then used as input to a naive Bayes classifier. The similarity between thyroid and blood repertoires was quantified using the Morisita-Horn index. Using fastp at Q25 and MiXCR, TCRdb reprocessed the public reads and kept productive beta chains. Rows are unified per CDR3 protein, each entry keeping the most common DNA and genes. TCRdb's processing, not the authors' own work, is the source of the V and J calls. Recorded for this sample are approximately 460,000 distinct CDR3 sequences; under 15% of them occurred a single time. The top ten clonotypes cover about a tenth of the sample.

From a lookup of the germline V gene, CDR1 and CDR2 are SGHRS and YFSETQ. V drops 1 base and J drops 5 bases, leaving 12 bases in between. The CDR3 goes from the cysteine to the phenylalanine over 15 residues. Of the read, only the CDR3 DNA is kept; its 45 bases are in frame from base 1. The chain uses TRBV5-1 and TRBJ2-2; TRBD1 is a weak D gene call, 5 bases matching. Sequencing was done on a sample of blood. The clonotype comes from a woman between 25 and 40 years old with Graves' ophthalmopathy. Donor details come from another sample of the same person, matched by shared clones. CDR3 protein: CASSLTGDRTGELFF. Here is the DNA: TGCGCCAGCAGCTTGACAGGAGATCGGACCGGGGAGCTGTTTTTT.